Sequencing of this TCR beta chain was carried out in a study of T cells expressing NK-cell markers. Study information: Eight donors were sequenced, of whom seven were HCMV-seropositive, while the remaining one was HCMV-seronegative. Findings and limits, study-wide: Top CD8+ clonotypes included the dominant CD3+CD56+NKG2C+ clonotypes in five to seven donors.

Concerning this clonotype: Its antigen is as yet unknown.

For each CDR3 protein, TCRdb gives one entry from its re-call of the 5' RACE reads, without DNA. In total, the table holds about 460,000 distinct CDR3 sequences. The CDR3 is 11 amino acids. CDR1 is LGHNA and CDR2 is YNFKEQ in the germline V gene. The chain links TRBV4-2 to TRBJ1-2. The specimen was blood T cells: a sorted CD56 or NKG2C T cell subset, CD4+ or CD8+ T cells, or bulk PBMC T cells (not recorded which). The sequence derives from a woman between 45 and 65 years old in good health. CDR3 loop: CASSSGFGYTF.